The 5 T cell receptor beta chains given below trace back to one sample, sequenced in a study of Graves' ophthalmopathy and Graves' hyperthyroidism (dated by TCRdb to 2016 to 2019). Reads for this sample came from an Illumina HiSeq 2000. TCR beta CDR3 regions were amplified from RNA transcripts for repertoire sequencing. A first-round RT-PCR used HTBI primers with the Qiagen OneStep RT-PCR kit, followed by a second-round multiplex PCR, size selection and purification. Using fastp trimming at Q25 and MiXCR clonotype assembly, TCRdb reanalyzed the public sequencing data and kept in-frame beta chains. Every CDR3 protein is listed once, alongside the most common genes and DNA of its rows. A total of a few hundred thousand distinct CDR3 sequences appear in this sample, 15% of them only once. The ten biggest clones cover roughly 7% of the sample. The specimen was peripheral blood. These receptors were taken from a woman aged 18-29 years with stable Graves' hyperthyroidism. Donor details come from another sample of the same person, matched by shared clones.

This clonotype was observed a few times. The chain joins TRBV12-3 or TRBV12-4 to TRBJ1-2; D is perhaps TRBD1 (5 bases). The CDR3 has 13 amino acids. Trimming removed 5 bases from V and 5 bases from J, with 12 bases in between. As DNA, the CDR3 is TGTGCCAGCAGTGACCGGGACTCATATGGCTACACCTTC. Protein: CASSDRDSYGYTF.

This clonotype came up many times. The CDR3 sequence is CASSATKTGSEQYF. CDR3 DNA sequence: TGTGCCAGCAGCGCGACAAAAACAGGATCCGAGCAGTACTTC. The chain has TRBV13 and TRBJ2-7; D is perhaps TRBD1 (5 bases). Germline values: CDR1 PRHDT, CDR2 FYEKMQ (reference sequence). The CDR3 consists of 14 residues. With 5 bases removed from V and 6 bases from J, the gap between germline ends came to 17 bases. The full variable domain, with the rest looked up from reference TRBV13 and TRBJ2-7, is AAGVIQSPRHLIKEKRETATLKCYPIPRHDTVYWYQQGPGQDPQFLISFYEKMQSDKGSIPDRFSAQQFSDYHSELNMSSLELGDSALYFCASSATKTGSEQYFGPGTRLTVT.

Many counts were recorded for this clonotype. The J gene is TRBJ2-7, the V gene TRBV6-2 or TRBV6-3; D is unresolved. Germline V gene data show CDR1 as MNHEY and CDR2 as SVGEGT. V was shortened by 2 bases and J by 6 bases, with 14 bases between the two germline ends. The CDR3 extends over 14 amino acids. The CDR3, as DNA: TGTGCCAGCAGTTACGTCGTAGGTGGTCGCGAGCAGTACTTC. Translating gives CASSYVVGGREQYF.

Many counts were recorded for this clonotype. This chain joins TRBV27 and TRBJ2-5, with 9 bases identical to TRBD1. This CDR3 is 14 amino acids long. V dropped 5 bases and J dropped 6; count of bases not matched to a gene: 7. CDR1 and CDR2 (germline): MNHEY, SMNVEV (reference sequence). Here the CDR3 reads CASSGPGQGKTQYF. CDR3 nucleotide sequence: TGTGCCAGCAGTGGGCCGGGACAGGGAAAGACCCAGTACTTC.

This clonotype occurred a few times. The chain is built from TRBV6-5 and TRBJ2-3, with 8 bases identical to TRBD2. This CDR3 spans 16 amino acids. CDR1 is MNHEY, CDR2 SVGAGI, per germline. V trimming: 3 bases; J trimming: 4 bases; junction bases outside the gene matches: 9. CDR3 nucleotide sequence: TGTGCCAGCAGTTATGAATCGGGGGGGCGACCAGATACGCAGTATTTT. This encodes CASSYESGGRPDTQYF.